The source of this T cell receptor beta chain is a study of blood T cell repertoires in COVID-19. Looking at the study overall: Sources were T cells, B-cell-depleted T cells, or PBMCs; the material itself was cDNA or gDNA.

Some clones are missing from TCRdb's copy, which holds only in-frame ones; the method was immunoSEQ multiplex PCR. The top ten clones hold just over 7% of a sample with 300,000 to 400,000 clones, 86% of them seen once. In this sample, this clone turned up a few times. This specimen includes other DNA sequences encoding the same CDR3. This CDR3 comprises 13 residues. Per germline, CDR1 SGHRS and CDR2 YFSETQ. V lost 1 base, J lost 1 base, and 5 bases lay in between. The rearrangement uses TRBV5-1 and TRBJ1-1; D gene uncertain. The sample consisted of peripheral blood. The sequence derives from an older woman with COVID-19, enrolled during active disease. The CDR3 here is CASSLSQNTEAFF. The CDR3 nucleotides are TGCGCCAGCAGCTTGTCCCAGAACACTGAAGCTTTCTTT.